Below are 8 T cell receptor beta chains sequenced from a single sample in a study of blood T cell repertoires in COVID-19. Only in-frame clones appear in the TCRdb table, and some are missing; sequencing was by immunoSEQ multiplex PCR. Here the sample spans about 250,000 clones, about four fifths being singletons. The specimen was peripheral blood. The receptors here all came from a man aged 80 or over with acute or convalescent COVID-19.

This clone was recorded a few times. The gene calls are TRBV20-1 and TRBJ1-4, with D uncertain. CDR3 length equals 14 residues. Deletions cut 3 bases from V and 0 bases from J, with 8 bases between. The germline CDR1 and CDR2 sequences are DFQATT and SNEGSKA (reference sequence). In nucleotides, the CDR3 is TGCAGTGCTAGTGGTCGTCCAACTAATGAAAAACTGTTTTTT. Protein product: CSASGRPTNEKLFF.

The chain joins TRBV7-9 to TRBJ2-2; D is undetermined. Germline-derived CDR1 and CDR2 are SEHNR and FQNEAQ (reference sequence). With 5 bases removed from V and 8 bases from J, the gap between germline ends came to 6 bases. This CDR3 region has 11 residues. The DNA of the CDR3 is TGTGCCAGCAGCCGAGGAGGGGAGCTGTTTTTT. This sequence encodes CASSRGGELFF. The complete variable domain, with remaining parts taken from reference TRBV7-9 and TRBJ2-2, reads DTGVSQNPRHKITKRGQNVTFRCDPISEHNRLYWYRQTLGQGPEFLTYFQNEAQLEKSRLLSDRFSAERPKGSFSTLEIQRTEQGDSAMYLCASSRGGELFFGEGSRLTVL.

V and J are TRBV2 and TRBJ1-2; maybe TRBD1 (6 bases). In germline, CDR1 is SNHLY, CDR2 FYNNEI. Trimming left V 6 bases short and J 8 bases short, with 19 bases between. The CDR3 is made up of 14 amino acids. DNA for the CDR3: TGTGCCAGCAGAAGCAGACAGGCCCTAAGCGGCTACACCTTC. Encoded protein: CASRSRQALSGYTF.

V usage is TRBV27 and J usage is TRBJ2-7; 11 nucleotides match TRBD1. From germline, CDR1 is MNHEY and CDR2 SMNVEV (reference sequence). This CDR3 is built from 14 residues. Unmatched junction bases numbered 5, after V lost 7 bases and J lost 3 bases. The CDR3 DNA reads TGTGCCAGCAAGAGGGACAGGGGGAACTACGAGCAGTACTTC. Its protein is CASKRDRGNYEQYF.

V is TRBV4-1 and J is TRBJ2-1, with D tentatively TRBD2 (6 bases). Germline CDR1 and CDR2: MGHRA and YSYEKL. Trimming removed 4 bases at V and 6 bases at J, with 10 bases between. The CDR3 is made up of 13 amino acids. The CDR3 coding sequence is TGCGCCAGCAGCCCTTCGACTAGCAATGAGCAGTTCTTC. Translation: CASSPSTSNEQFF.

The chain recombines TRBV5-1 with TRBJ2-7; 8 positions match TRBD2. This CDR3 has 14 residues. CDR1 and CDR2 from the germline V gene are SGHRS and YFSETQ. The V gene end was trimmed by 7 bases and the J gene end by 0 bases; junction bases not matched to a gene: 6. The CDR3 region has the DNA TGCGCCAGCGACCCGGGAGGGAGCTCCTACGAGCAGTACTTC. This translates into CASDPGGSSYEQYF.

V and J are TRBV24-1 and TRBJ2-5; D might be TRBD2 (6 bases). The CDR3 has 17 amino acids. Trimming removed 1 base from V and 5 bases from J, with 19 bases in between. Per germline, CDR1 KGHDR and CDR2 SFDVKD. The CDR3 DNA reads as TGTGCCACCAGTGATTTTCGGAGCGCGGGAATGGGGGAGACCCAGTACTTC. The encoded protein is CATSDFRSAGMGETQYF.

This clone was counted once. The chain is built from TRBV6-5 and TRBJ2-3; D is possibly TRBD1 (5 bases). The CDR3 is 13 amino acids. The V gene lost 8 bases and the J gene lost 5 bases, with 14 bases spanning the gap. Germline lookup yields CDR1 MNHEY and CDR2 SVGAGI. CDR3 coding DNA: TGTGCCAGCGGCTCTTGGGGCCAAGATACGCAGTATTTT. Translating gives CASGSWGQDTQYF.